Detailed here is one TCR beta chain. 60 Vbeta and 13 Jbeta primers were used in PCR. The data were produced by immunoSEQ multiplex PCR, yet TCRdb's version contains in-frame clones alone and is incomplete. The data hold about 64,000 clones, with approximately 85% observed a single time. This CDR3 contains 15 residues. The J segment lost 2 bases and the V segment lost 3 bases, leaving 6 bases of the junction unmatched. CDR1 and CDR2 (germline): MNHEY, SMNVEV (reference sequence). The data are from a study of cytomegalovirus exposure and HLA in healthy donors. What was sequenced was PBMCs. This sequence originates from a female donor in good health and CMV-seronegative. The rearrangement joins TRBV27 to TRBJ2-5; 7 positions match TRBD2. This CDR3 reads CASSFWRGTQETQYF. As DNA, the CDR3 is TGTGCCAGCAGTTTTTGGCGGGGGACTCAAGAGACCCAGTACTTC.